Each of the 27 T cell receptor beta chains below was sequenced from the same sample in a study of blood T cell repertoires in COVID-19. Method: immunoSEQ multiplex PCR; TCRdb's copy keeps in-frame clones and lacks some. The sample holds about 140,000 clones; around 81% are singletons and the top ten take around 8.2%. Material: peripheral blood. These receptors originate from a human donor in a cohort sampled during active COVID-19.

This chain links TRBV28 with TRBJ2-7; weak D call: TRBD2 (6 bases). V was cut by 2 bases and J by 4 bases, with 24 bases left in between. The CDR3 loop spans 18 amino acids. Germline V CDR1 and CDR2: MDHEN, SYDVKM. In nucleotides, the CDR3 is TGTGCCAGCAGTTTAGGCCATCGAGCTTCCCTAGCGCGGTACGAGCAGTACTTC. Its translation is CASSLGHRASLARYEQYF.

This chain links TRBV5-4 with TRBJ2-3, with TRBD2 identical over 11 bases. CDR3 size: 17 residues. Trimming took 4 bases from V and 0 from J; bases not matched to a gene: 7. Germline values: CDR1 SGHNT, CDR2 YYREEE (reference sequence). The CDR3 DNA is TGTGCCAGCAGCCCCCGACTAGCGGGATACAGCACAGATACGCAGTATTTT. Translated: CASSPRLAGYSTDTQYF. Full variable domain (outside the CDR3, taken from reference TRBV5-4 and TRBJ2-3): ETGVTQSPTHLIKTRGQQVTLRCSSQSGHNTVSWYQQALGQGPQFIFQYYREEENGRGNFPPRFSGLQFPNYSSELNVNALELDDSALYLCASSPRLAGYSTDTQYFGPGTRLTVL.

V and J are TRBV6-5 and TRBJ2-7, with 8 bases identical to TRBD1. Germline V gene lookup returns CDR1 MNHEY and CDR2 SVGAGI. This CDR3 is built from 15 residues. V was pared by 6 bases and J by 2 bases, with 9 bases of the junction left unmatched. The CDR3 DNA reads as TGTGCCAGCAGGGGACAGGTACTTGGTACCTACGAGCAGTACTTC. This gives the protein CASRGQVLGTYEQYF.

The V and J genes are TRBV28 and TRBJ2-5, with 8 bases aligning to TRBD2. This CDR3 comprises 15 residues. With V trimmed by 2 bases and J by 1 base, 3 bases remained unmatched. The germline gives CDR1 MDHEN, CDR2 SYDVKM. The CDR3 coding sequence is TGTGCCAGCAGTTTACTTCTAGCGGGCCAAGAGACCCAGTACTTC. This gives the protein CASSLLLAGQETQYF.

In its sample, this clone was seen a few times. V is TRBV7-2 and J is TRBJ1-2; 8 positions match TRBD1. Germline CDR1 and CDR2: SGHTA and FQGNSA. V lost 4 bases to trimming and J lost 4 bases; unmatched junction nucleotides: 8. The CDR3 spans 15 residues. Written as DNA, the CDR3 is TGTGCCAGCAGCTCCGCCTCAGGGGGCGGCTATGGCTACACCTTC. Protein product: CASSSASGGGYGYTF.

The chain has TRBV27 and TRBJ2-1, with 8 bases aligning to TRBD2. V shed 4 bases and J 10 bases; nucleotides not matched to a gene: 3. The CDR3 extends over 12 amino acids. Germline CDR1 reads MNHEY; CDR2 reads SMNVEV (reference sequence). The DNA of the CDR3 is TGTGCCAGCAGTTATACTAGCGGCGAGCAGTTCTTC. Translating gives CASSYTSGEQFF.

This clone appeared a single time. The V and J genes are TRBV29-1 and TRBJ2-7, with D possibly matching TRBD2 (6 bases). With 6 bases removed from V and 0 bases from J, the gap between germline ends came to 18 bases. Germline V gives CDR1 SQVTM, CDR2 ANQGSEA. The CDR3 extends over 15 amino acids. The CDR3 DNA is TGCAGCGTGTCGAGACCCGGGGGTAGCTCCTACGAGCAGTACTTC. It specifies CSVSRPGGSSYEQYF.

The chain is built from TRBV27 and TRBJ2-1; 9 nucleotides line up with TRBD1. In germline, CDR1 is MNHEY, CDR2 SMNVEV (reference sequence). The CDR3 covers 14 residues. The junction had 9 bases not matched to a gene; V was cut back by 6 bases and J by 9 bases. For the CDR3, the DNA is TGTGCCAGCAGGTCGGACAGGGGTTATAGTGAGCAGTTCTTC. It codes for CASRSDRGYSEQFF.

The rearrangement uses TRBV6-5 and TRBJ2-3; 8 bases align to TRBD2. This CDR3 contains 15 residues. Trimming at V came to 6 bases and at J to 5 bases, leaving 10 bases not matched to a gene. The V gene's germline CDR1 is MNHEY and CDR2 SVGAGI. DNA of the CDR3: TGTGCCAGCAGGAGAGCGGGAGTCGGAGGAGATACGCAGTATTTT. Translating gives CASRRAGVGGDTQYF.

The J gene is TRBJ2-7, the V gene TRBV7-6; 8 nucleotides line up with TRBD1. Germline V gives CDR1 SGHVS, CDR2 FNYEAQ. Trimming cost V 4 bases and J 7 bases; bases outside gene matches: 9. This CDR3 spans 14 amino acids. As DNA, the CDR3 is TGTGCCAGCAGCTCCAGGGGGCGCTTGGGGGAGCAGTACTTC. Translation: CASSSRGRLGEQYF.

The CDR3 bases are TGTGCCAGCAGATGGGGGGGGAGGATCAATCAGCCCCAGCATTTT. As protein: CASRWGGRINQPQHF. This chain connects TRBV28 to TRBJ1-5; D possibly corresponds to TRBD1 (5 bases). The CDR3 length is 15 residues. CDR1 and CDR2 from the germline V gene are MDHEN and SYDVKM. V lost 6 bases to trimming and J lost 3 bases, with 15 bases between them.

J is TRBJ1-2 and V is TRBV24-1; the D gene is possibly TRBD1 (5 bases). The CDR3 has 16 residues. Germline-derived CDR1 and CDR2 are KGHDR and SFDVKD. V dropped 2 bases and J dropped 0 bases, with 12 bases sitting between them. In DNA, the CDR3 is TGTGCCACCAGTGATTCGGCAGGGAAAGCTAACTATGGCTACACCTTC. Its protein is CATSDSAGKANYGYTF.

Here the CDR3 reads CASSQYPPTGGRTDTQYF. The DNA of the CDR3 is TGTGCCAGCAGCCAATACCCCCCCACGGGAGGACGCACAGATACGCAGTATTTT. The V and J genes are TRBV3-1 (or the pseudogene TRBV3-2) and TRBJ2-3; TRBD2 agrees at 7 bases. CDR1 and CDR2 (germline): LGHDT, YNNKEL (reference sequence). The CDR3 has 18 residues. J lost 1 base, V lost 2 bases, and 12 bases had no gene match.

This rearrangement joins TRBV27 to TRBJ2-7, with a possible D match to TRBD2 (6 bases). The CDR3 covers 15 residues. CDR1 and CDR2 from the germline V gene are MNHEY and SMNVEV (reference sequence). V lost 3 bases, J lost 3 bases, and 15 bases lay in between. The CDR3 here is CASSFSRRGLYEQYF. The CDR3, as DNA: TGTGCCAGCAGTTTCAGCAGAAGGGGACTCTACGAGCAGTACTTC.

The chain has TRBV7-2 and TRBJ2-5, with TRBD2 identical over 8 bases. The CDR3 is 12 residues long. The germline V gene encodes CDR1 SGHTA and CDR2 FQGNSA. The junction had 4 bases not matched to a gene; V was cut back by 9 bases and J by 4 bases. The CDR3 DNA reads TGTGCCAGTTCCGGGACTAGAGAGACCCAGTACTTC. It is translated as CASSGTRETQYF.

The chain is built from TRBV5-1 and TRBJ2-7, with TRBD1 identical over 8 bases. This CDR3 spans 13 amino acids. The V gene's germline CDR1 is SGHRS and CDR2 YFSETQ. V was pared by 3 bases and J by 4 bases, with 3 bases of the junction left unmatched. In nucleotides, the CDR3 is TGCGCCAGCAGCTGGGGGACAGGTTACGAGCAGTACTTC. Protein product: CASSWGTGYEQYF.

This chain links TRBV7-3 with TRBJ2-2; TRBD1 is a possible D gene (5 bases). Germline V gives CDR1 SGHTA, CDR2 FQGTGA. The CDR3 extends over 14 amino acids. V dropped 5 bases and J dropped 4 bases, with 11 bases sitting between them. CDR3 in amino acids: CASSLRRGTGELFF. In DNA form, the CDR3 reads TGTGCCAGCAGCCTTCGAAGGGGCACCGGGGAGCTGTTTTTT.

The CDR3 DNA reads TGTGCCAGCAGCTTAGATCTGTTAGCGGGACGCGAGCAGTACTTC. Protein product: CASSLDLLAGREQYF. V gene TRBV11-2 combines with J gene TRBJ2-7; 8 nucleotides line up with TRBD2. Germline V gene data show CDR1 as SGHAT and CDR2 as FQNNGV. There are 15 residues in the CDR3. With V trimmed by 0 bases and J by 6 bases, 7 bases remained unmatched.

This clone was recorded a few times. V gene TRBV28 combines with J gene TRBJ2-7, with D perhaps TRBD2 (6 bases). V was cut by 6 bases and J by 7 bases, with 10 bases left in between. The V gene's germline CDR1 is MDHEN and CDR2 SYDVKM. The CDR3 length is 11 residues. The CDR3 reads CASSSTREQYF. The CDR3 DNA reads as TGTGCCAGCAGCTCGACTAGGGAGCAGTACTTC.

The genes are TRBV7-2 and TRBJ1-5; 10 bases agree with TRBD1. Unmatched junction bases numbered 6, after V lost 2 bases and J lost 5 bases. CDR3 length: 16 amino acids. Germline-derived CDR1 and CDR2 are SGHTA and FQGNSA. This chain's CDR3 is CASSLRQGAKDQPQHF. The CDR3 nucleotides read TGTGCCAGCAGCTTACGACAGGGGGCGAAGGATCAGCCCCAGCATTTT.

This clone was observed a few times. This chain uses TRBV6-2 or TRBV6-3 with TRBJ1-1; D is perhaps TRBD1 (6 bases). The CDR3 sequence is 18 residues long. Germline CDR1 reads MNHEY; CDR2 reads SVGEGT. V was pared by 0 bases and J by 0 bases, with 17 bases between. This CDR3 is CASSYSFLQGTLNTEAFF. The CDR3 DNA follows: TGTGCCAGCAGTTACTCCTTCCTACAGGGAACACTGAACACTGAAGCTTTCTTT.

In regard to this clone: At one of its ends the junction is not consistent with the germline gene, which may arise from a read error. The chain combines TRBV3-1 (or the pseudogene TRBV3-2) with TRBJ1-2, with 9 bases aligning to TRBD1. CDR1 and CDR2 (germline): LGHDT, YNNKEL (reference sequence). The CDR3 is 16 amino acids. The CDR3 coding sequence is TGTGCCAGCAGTCAAGGCACAGGGGGCGGGGGCTATGGCTACACCTTC. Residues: CASSQGTGGGGYGYTF.

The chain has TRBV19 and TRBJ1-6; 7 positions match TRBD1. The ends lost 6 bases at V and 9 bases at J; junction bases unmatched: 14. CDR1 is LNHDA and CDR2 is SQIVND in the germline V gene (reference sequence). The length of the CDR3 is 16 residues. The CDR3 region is CASSPRPGQRISPLHF. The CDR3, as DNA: TGTGCCAGTAGCCCTCGGCCGGGACAGCGAATTTCACCCCTCCACTTT.

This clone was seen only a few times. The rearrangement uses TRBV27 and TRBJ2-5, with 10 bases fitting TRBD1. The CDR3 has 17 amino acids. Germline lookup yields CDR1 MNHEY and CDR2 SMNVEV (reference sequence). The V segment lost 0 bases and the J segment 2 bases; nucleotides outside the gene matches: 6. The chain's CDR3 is CASSLSVGTGEQETQYF. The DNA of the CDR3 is TGTGCCAGCAGTTTATCTGTAGGGACAGGGGAACAAGAGACCCAGTACTTC.

The CDR3, as DNA: TGTGCCAGCAGTGATAATCGGGCGGGAGTGGGCACCGGGGAGCTGTTTTTT. Residues: CASSDNRAGVGTGELFF. V is TRBV2 and J is TRBJ2-2; 7 bases fit TRBD2. Per germline, CDR1 SNHLY and CDR2 FYNNEI. The V and J ends lost 3 bases and 4 bases, in that order; junction bases with no gene match: 11. The CDR3 contains 17 residues.

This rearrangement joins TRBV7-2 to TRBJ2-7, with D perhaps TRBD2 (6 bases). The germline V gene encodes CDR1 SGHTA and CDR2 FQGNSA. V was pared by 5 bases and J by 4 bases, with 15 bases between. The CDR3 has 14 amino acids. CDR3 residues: CASSPPGLIYEQYF. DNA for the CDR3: TGTGCCAGCAGCCCCCCAGGACTAATTTACGAGCAGTACTTC.

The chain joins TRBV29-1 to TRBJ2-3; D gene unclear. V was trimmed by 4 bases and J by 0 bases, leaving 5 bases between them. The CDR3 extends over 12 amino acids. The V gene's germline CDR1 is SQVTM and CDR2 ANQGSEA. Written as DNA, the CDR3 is TGCAGCGTTGGGGCTAGCACAGATACGCAGTATTTT. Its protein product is CSVGASTDTQYF.